These 30 T cell receptor beta chains share one sample of origin, sequenced in a study of Ad26.COV2.S vaccination and SARS-CoV-2 variants. Produced via immunoSEQ multiplex PCR; TCRdb's table is partial and in-frame only. In the table there are more than 300,000 clones, approximately 86% of which are singletons. The treatment: approximately 18 received Ad26.COV2.S at low or high dose, single or two shots; 5 received placebo; per-sample allocation not given. The samples date from day 63 after the first vaccine or placebo injection. The sequencing used peripheral blood, collected in a trial of Ad26.COV2.S vaccine versus placebo. These receptors were taken from a person aged 18 to 65 who received the Ad26.COV2.S COVID-19 vaccine or a placebo.

This clone appeared a few times. The chain couples TRBV6-5 to TRBJ2-7; the match to TRBD1 covers 8 bases. Germline assignment: CDR1 MNHEY and CDR2 SVGAGI. CDR3 length: 16 residues. Trimming cost V 0 bases and J 3 bases; bases outside gene matches: 7. The CDR3 DNA reads as TGTGCCAGCAGTTACTCTAGGACAGGGAATATCTACGAGCAGTACTTC. Amino acids: CASSYSRTGNIYEQYF.

Here the CDR3 reads CASTQAGANEQFF. CDR3 DNA: TGTGCCAGCACTCAGGCGGGGGCCAATGAGCAGTTCTTC. The chain has TRBV12-3 or TRBV12-4 and TRBJ2-1, with D perhaps matching TRBD2 (7 bases). V lost 7 bases to trimming and J lost 6 bases, with 13 bases between them. The CDR3 length is 13 residues.

The chain employs TRBV10-3 and TRBJ1-6, with 9 nucleotides matching TRBD1. The ends lost 3 bases at V and 0 bases at J; junction bases unmatched: 6. Germline V gives CDR1 ENHRY, CDR2 SYGVKD. The length of the CDR3 is 18 residues. The CDR3 protein is CAISDRTGASSYNSPLHF. In DNA, the CDR3 is TGTGCCATCAGTGATAGGACAGGGGCAAGCTCCTATAATTCACCCCTCCACTTT.

The CDR3 DNA sequence: TGTGCCAGTAGTATAGATGGCTGGACCACTGAAGCTTTCTTT. This codes for CASSIDGWTTEAFF. This chain links TRBV19 with TRBJ1-1; D is ambiguous. This CDR3 spans 14 amino acids. Deletions cut 0 bases from V and 4 bases from J, with 9 bases between. CDR1 is LNHDA and CDR2 is SQIVND in the germline V gene (reference sequence).

The J gene is TRBJ2-7, the V gene TRBV6-2 or TRBV6-3; maybe TRBD1 (5 bases). V gave up 0 bases and J gave up 6 bases, with 18 bases separating them. CDR3 length: 16 amino acids. Germline lookup yields CDR1 MNHEY and CDR2 SVGEGT. The CDR3 region is CASSYSSFRTGPEQYF. The CDR3 nucleotides read TGTGCCAGCAGTTACTCGAGTTTCCGAACAGGACCCGAGCAGTACTTC.

This clone has only one observation. This chain joins TRBV27 and TRBJ1-6; a possible D gene is TRBD1 (6 bases). This CDR3 comprises 15 residues. The V end lost 2 bases, the J end lost 11 bases, and 16 bases lay between the germline ends. Looked up from germline, CDR1 is MNHEY and CDR2 is SMNVEV (reference sequence). The CDR3: CASSLSEGGGTPLHF. CDR3 bases: TGTGCCAGCAGTTTAAGCGAGGGGGGAGGGACACCCCTCCACTTT.

This chain joins TRBV19 and TRBJ1-2; possibly TRBD1 for D (5 bases). CDR1 and CDR2 (germline): LNHDA, SQIVND (reference sequence). Between the trimmed V and J ends, which lost 7 bases and 3 bases, there was a span of 15 bases. The CDR3 spans 14 residues. In DNA, the CDR3 is TGTGCCAGTAATGGCTCAGGGCCGGACTATGGCTACACCTTC. Protein sequence: CASNGSGPDYGYTF.

This chain connects TRBV18 to TRBJ2-5; possible D gene TRBD1, 6 bases. Per germline, CDR1 KGHSH and CDR2 LQKENI. V gave up 2 bases and J gave up 4 bases, with 11 bases separating them. The CDR3 runs to 14 residues. CDR3 nucleotide sequence: TGTGCCAGCTCACCAATGGGGGCCCGAGAGACCCAGTACTTC. Residues: CASSPMGARETQYF. Full variable domain (rest looked up from reference TRBV18 and TRBJ2-5): NAGVMQNPRHLVRRRGQEARLRCSPMKGHSHVYWYRQLPEEGLKFMVYLQKENIIDESGMPKERFSAEFPKEGPSILRIQQVVRGDSAAYFCASSPMGARETQYFGPGTRLLVL.

This clone was observed once. This rearrangement joins TRBV9 to TRBJ1-5, with D possibly matching TRBD1 (5 bases). This CDR3 comprises 16 residues. Germline V gene sequence: CDR1 SGDLS, CDR2 YYNGEE. Trimming cost V 0 bases and J 5 bases, with 15 bases left between them. The CDR3 DNA follows: TGTGCCAGCAGCGTAGATGGAGCAGGGCTAGATCAGCCCCAGCATTTT. Translating it yields CASSVDGAGLDQPQHF.

V usage is TRBV24-1 and J usage is TRBJ2-5; D might be TRBD1 (7 bases). V dropped 2 bases and J dropped 1 base, with 16 bases sitting between them. CDR3 length equals 17 residues. Germline lookup yields CDR1 KGHDR and CDR2 SFDVKD. The CDR3 DNA reads as TGTGCCACCAGTGATTCCCGGAGGCAGGGGGGCCAAGAGACCCAGTACTTC. The encoded protein is CATSDSRRQGGQETQYF.

J is TRBJ2-7 and V is TRBV28; D may be TRBD1 (5 bases). Germline values: CDR1 MDHEN, CDR2 SYDVKM. There are 15 residues in the CDR3. Trimming pared 2 bases from V and 4 bases from J, leaving 15 bases between. CDR3 region: CASSLVTRVEYEQYF. Written as DNA, the CDR3 is TGTGCCAGCAGTTTAGTTACCAGGGTGGAATACGAGCAGTACTTC.

The J gene is TRBJ1-2, the V gene TRBV5-1, with 8 bases fitting TRBD1. The germline V gene has CDR1 SGHRS and CDR2 YFSETQ. The CDR3 is made up of 16 amino acids. The V and J ends lost 2 bases and 3 bases, in that order; junction bases with no gene match: 9. Written as DNA, the CDR3 is TGCGCCAGCAGCTTTGCAACAGGGGGAGTGGACTATGGCTACACCTTC. Its translation is CASSFATGGVDYGYTF.

V gene TRBV3-1 (or the pseudogene TRBV3-2) combines with J gene TRBJ2-3; 10 nucleotides align to TRBD2. This CDR3 comprises 16 residues. J was trimmed by 3 bases and V by 4 bases; bases with no gene match: 7. Germline assignment: CDR1 LGHDT and CDR2 YNNKEL (reference sequence). The CDR3 sequence: CASSPLAGEVTDTQYF. The CDR3 nucleotides read TGTGCCAGCAGCCCCCTAGCGGGAGAGGTGACAGATACGCAGTATTTT.

The J gene is TRBJ2-4, the V gene TRBV5-1, with 7 bases identical to TRBD1. CDR1 and CDR2 (germline): SGHRS, YFSETQ. CDR3 length: 14 amino acids. J lost 8 bases, V lost 0 bases, and 5 bases had no gene match. The CDR3 DNA reads TGCGCCAGCAGCTTGGGGTGGACAGGAGACATTCAGTACTTC. Its protein product is CASSLGWTGDIQYF.

This chain links TRBV6-5 with TRBJ2-6; 9 nucleotides line up with TRBD1. The CDR3 covers 16 residues. Trimming removed 2 bases from V and 4 bases from J; junction bases left unmatched: 3. Germline CDR1 and CDR2: MNHEY and SVGAGI. CDR3 in amino acids: CASSYGDRAGANVLTF. CDR3 sequence (DNA): TGTGCCAGCAGTTACGGGGACAGGGCCGGGGCCAACGTCCTGACTTTC.

The chain has TRBV27 and TRBJ2-1, with D perhaps matching TRBD2 (5 bases). The CDR3 has 15 residues. Trimming shortened V by 6 bases and J by 0 bases, and 12 bases separated the two germline ends. Germline V gene data show CDR1 as MNHEY and CDR2 as SMNVEV (reference sequence). The CDR3 spells CASSAAGNSYNEQFF. CDR3 coding DNA: TGTGCCAGCAGCGCGGCGGGCAACTCCTACAATGAGCAGTTCTTC.

V usage is TRBV19 and J usage is TRBJ1-5; the D gene is possibly TRBD1 (6 bases). The V end lost 7 bases, the J end lost 1 base, and 11 bases lay between the germline ends. The CDR3 spans 14 residues. In germline, CDR1 is LNHDA, CDR2 SQIVND (reference sequence). The CDR3: CASTKTGSNQPQHF. The CDR3 bases are TGTGCCAGTACCAAAACAGGGAGCAATCAGCCCCAGCATTTT. The whole variable domain, filled in from reference TRBV19 and TRBJ1-5, reads DGGITQSPKYLFRKEGQNVTLSCEQNLNHDAMYWYRQDPGQGLRLIYYSQIVNDFQKGDIAEGYSVSREKKESFPLTVTSAQKNPTAFYLCASTKTGSNQPQHFGDGTRLSIL.

The chain recombines TRBV28 with TRBJ1-2; the match to TRBD1 covers 9 bases. Trimming at V came to 2 bases and at J to 1 base, leaving 14 bases not matched to a gene. Germline assignment: CDR1 MDHEN and CDR2 SYDVKM. The CDR3 runs to 19 residues. The chain's CDR3 is CASSLEGIQYRGHNYGYTF. In DNA form, the CDR3 reads TGTGCCAGCAGTTTAGAAGGTATACAATACAGGGGGCATAACTATGGCTACACCTTC.

V usage is TRBV7-9 and J usage is TRBJ1-5, with unresolved D. Germline V lookup: CDR1 SEHNR, CDR2 FQNEAQ (reference sequence). The CDR3 loop spans 10 amino acids. With 10 bases removed from V and 2 bases from J, the gap between germline ends came to 3 bases. This CDR3 is CAIGNQPQHF. In nucleotides, the CDR3 is TGTGCCATAGGCAATCAGCCCCAGCATTTT.

On this clone itself: One end of the junction does not line up with germline, which may come from a read error. DNA for the CDR3: TGCGCCAGCAGCCAAGGACGCCAGGCTTCCTCCGAGCAGTACTTC. It is translated as CASSQGRQASSEQYF. The rearrangement uses TRBV4-3 and TRBJ2-7; D remains ambiguous. CDR1 LGHNA and CDR2 YSLEER come from the germline V gene. This CDR3 contains 15 residues.

The genes are TRBV13 and TRBJ2-3, with D hard to call. Germline values: CDR1 PRHDT, CDR2 FYEKMQ (reference sequence). V was pared by 0 bases and J by 6 bases, with 13 bases between. The length of the CDR3 is 15 residues. CDR3 coding DNA: TGTGCCAGCAGCTTAGGAACGAGGCCTGATGATACGCAGTATTTT. Its protein is CASSLGTRPDDTQYF.

CDR3 nucleotide sequence: TGTGCTAGTGGTTTGGGTACCGATAACTATGGCTACACCTTC. This encodes CASGLGTDNYGYTF. V usage is TRBV12-5 and J usage is TRBJ1-2; D gene uncertain. The CDR3 contains 14 residues. Germline CDR1 LGHNT, CDR2 FRNRAP. Trimming removed 1 base at V and 1 base at J, with 7 bases between. The whole variable domain, remainder taken from reference TRBV12-5 and TRBJ1-2, is DARVTQTPRHKVTEMGQEVTMRCQPILGHNTVFWYRQTMMQGLELLAYFRNRAPLDDSGMPKDRFSAEMPDATLATLKIQPSEPRDSAVYFCASGLGTDNYGYTFGSGTRLTVV.

The chain employs TRBV5-6 and TRBJ2-1; D not certain. Trimming removed 4 bases at V and 0 bases at J, with 14 bases between. Germline V gene sequence: CDR1 SGHDT, CDR2 YYEEEE. The CDR3 runs to 16 residues. The DNA for the CDR3 is TGTGCCAGCAGCCCGGAGCCCGTTAGCTCCTACAATGAGCAGTTCTTC. Translating it yields CASSPEPVSSYNEQFF. Full variable domain (outside the CDR3, taken from reference TRBV5-6 and TRBJ2-1): DAGVTQSPTHLIKTRGQQVTLRCSPKSGHDTVSWYQQALGQGPQFIFQYYEEEERQRGNFPDRFSGHQFPNYSSELNVNALLLGDSALYLCASSPEPVSSYNEQFFGPGTRLTVL.

The chain is built from TRBV18 and TRBJ1-1; the match to TRBD1 covers 10 bases. This CDR3 spans 16 amino acids. V dropped 2 bases and J dropped 4; count of bases not matched to a gene: 7. Germline V gene sequence: CDR1 KGHSH, CDR2 LQKENI. The CDR3 DNA reads as TGTGCCAGCTCACCAGACAGGGGGCGGGAGCGCACTGAAGCTTTCTTT. Translated: CASSPDRGRERTEAFF.

The chain has TRBV10-2 and TRBJ1-2, with TRBD1 matching 8 bases. The CDR3 has 15 residues. Per germline, CDR1 WSHSY and CDR2 SAAADI. V lost 4 bases to trimming and J lost 2 bases; unmatched junction nucleotides: 6. CDR3 coding DNA: TGCGCCAGCAGTGCGACAGGGGAAGGGAACTATGGCTACACCTTC. Translating gives CASSATGEGNYGYTF.

This chain links TRBV3-1 (or the pseudogene TRBV3-2) with TRBJ2-2; unclear D gene. The CDR3 runs 13 residues. The germline V and J ends were trimmed by 4 bases and 10 bases, with 13 bases remaining between them. In germline, CDR1 is LGHDT, CDR2 YNNKEL (reference sequence). The CDR3 DNA reads TGTGCCAGCAGCCCGGACCGATTTTCGGAGCTGTTTTTT. It codes for CASSPDRFSELFF.

The chain combines TRBV4-1 with TRBJ2-3, with 8 bases that match TRBD1. The CDR3 runs 16 residues. The V segment lost 4 bases and the J segment 1 base; nucleotides outside the gene matches: 7. Germline V lookup: CDR1 MGHRA, CDR2 YSYEKL. The CDR3 loop is CASSPGQGGGTDTQYF. CDR3 bases: TGCGCCAGCAGCCCAGGACAGGGAGGCGGCACAGATACGCAGTATTTT.

The chain has TRBV28 and TRBJ1-2, with a tentative D call TRBD1 (5 bases). V was pared by 5 bases and J by 4 bases, with 14 bases between. Germline CDR1 is MDHEN and CDR2 is SYDVKM. The CDR3 totals 14 residues. This chain's CDR3 is CASSTIGGAYGYTF. The CDR3, as DNA: TGTGCCAGCAGTACCATAGGTGGGGCCTATGGCTACACCTTC.

J is TRBJ2-5 and V is TRBV30, with a weak D call TRBD2 (5 bases). Germline V gene lookup returns CDR1 GTSNPN and CDR2 SVGIG (reference sequence). The V end was cut by 0 bases, the J end by 4 bases, with 9 bases between. CDR3 length: 13 amino acids. The CDR3 nucleotides are TGTGCCTGGAGTGTGCTAGCAGCAGAGACCCAGTACTTC. It yields the protein CAWSVLAAETQYF.

The chain carries TRBV6-1 and TRBJ2-1; D gene uncertain. Trimming cost V 6 bases and J 5 bases, with 11 bases left between them. The CDR3 sequence is 13 residues long. Looked up from germline, CDR1 is MNHNS and CDR2 is SASEGT. The CDR3 here is CASSTNNDNEQFF. The CDR3 nucleotides are TGTGCCAGCAGCACCAACAATGACAATGAGCAGTTCTTC.